The clone carrying this TCR beta chain occurred once. These data are taken from a study of technical replicates of blood from a handful of donors. Clones were sequenced by immunoSEQ multiplex PCR, and TCRdb holds only the in-frame ones, with some missing. This sample has about 75,000 clones, with approximately 97% found just once. Per germline, CDR1 MDHEN and CDR2 SYDVKM. CDR3 length equals 15 residues. The V segment lost 3 bases and the J segment 4 bases; nucleotides outside the gene matches: 3. The receptor was derived from a human donor in good health. The sample taken for sequencing was T cells isolated from PBMCs. V usage is TRBV28 and J usage is TRBJ2-7; TRBD2 agrees at 13 bases. CDR3 bases: TGTGCCAGCAGTTTGGGACTAGCGGGATTGTACGAGCAGTACTTC. Residues: CASSLGLAGLYEQYF.